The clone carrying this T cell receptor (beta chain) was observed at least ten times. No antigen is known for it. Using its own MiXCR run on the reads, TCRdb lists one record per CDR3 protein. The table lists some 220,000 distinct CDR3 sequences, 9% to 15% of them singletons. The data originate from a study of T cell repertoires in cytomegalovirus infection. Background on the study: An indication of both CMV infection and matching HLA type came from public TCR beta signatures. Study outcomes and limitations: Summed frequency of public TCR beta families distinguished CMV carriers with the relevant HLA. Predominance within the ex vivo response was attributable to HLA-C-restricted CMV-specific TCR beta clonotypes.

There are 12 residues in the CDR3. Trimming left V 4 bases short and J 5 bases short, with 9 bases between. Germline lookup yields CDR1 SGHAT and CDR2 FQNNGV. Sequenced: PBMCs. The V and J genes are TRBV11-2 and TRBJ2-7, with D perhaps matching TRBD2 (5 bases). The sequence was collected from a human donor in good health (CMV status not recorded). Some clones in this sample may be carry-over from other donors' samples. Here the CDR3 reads CASSSSGNEQYF. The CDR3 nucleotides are TGTGCCAGCAGCTCCTCCGGGAACGAGCAGTACTTC.